These 13 T cell receptor beta chains originate from one sample sequenced in a study of control samples from healthy donors and cancer patients. The assay was immunoSEQ multiplex PCR, and TCRdb's table has in-frame clones only and misses some. The repertoire holds about 120,000 clones, with 93% as singletons. What was sequenced was blood. The receptors come from a man aged 25-45 years in good health.

The chain employs TRBV9 and TRBJ1-6; 7 nucleotides line up with TRBD1. The CDR3 extends over 17 amino acids. CDR1 is SGDLS and CDR2 is YYNGEE in the germline V gene. The junction had 17 bases not matched to a gene; V was cut back by 4 bases and J by 10 bases. This chain's CDR3 is CASSRRGREEERSPLHF. CDR3 nucleotide sequence: TGTGCCAGCAGCAGGAGGGGGCGCGAAGAAGAAAGGTCACCCCTCCACTTT.

The chain employs TRBV7-9 and TRBJ1-3; perhaps TRBD1 as D (5 bases). V shed 4 bases and J shed 4 bases, with 20 bases lying between them. The CDR3 has 17 amino acids. In germline, CDR1 is SEHNR, CDR2 FQNEAQ (reference sequence). CDR3: CASSSLGGAQLGNTIYF. The CDR3 DNA follows: TGTGCCAGCAGCTCCCTCGGGGGTGCCCAACTAGGAAACACCATATATTTT. The variable domain in full, with the rest retrieved from reference TRBV7-9 and TRBJ1-3, is DTGVSQNPRHKITKRGQNVTFRCDPISEHNRLYWYRQTLGQGPEFLTYFQNEAQLEKSRLLSDRFSAERPKGSFSTLEIQRTEQGDSAMYLCASSSLGGAQLGNTIYFGEGSWLTVV.

The CDR3 coding sequence is TGTGCCAGCAGCGTAGGGGAGAGGGTCCACGAGCAGTACTTC. Its translation: CASSVGERVHEQYF. The genes are TRBV9 and TRBJ2-7, with D possibly TRBD2 on 5 matching bases. Germline V gene lookup returns CDR1 SGDLS and CDR2 YYNGEE. This CDR3 is built from 14 residues. Trimming pared 0 bases from V and 5 bases from J, leaving 12 bases between.

The chain uses TRBV5-5 and TRBJ2-1; unclear D gene. Between the trimmed V and J ends, which lost 0 bases and 0 bases, there was a span of 10 bases. The germline V gene has CDR1 SGHKS and CDR2 YYEKEE (reference sequence). This CDR3 spans 16 amino acids. The CDR3 region is CASSLDTASSYNEQFF. The CDR3 nucleotides read TGTGCCAGCAGCTTGGACACGGCCAGCTCCTACAATGAGCAGTTCTTC.

This chain connects TRBV7-6 to TRBJ2-5, with D hard to call. CDR1 is SGHVS, CDR2 FNYEAQ, per germline. The V end lost 6 bases, the J end lost 4 bases, and 18 bases lay between the germline ends. The CDR3 is 15 residues long. CDR3 protein: CASSSTGHLSETQYF. Here the CDR3 DNA reads TGTGCCAGCAGTTCGACTGGCCACCTTTCAGAGACCCAGTACTTC.

The chain joins TRBV28 to TRBJ1-2, with a tentative D call TRBD1 (6 bases). V dropped 3 bases and J dropped 8 bases, with 19 bases sitting between them. Germline V CDR1 and CDR2: MDHEN, SYDVKM. The CDR3 is 15 amino acids. The CDR3: CASSFLDSSFLGYTF. In nucleotides, the CDR3 is TGTGCCAGCAGTTTCCTGGACAGCTCTTTTTTGGGCTACACCTTC.

The chain has TRBV6-1 and TRBJ2-2; D unresolved. The CDR3 extends over 14 amino acids. Germline V lookup: CDR1 MNHNS, CDR2 SASEGT. V lost 2 bases and J 4 bases, leaving 8 bases between the germline ends. The CDR3: CASSESPTTGELFF. The CDR3 DNA reads as TGTGCCAGCAGTGAATCCCCGACCACCGGGGAGCTGTTTTTT.

Here the CDR3 reads CASSPPVAHSPLHF. CDR3 in DNA: TGTGCCAGCTCACCACCCGTCGCTCATTCACCCCTCCACTTT. V usage is TRBV18 and J usage is TRBJ1-6; D is unclear. CDR1 and CDR2 from the germline V gene are KGHSH and LQKENI. V lost 0 bases, J lost 8 bases, and 8 bases lay in between. CDR3 length: 14 residues.

The rearrangement links TRBV5-8 to TRBJ2-1, with D possibly matching TRBD2 (6 bases). The CDR3 is 15 amino acids. Germline-derived CDR1 and CDR2 are SGHTS and YDEGEE. Trimming took 4 bases from V and 7 from J, leaving 18 bases between them. This CDR3 is CASSHRLVSSNEQFF. The CDR3 coding sequence is TGTGCCAGCAGCCACAGACTAGTTTCCTCAAATGAGCAGTTCTTC.

The chain employs TRBV19 and TRBJ1-5; tentative D call: TRBD1 (6 bases). With 8 bases removed from V and 8 bases from J, the gap between germline ends came to 25 bases. Germline-derived CDR1 and CDR2 are LNHDA and SQIVND (reference sequence). The CDR3 sequence is 16 residues long. The CDR3 spells CASGTPNRDPNEPQHF. For the CDR3, the DNA is TGTGCCAGTGGCACCCCTAACAGGGATCCGAACGAGCCCCAGCATTTT.

The chain couples TRBV19 to TRBJ1-1; TRBD1 matches 7 bases. Germline V gene sequence: CDR1 LNHDA, CDR2 SQIVND (reference sequence). The CDR3 covers 15 residues. V shed 9 bases, J shed 1 base, and the junction held 11 bases outside the gene matches. The CDR3 protein is CASHFGQAGNTEAFF. The CDR3 DNA sequence: TGTGCCAGCCACTTCGGACAGGCGGGGAACACTGAAGCTTTCTTT.

This rearrangement joins TRBV9 to TRBJ2-3, with 8 bases fitting TRBD2. In germline, CDR1 is SGDLS, CDR2 YYNGEE. The CDR3 covers 15 residues. V dropped 0 bases and J dropped 3; count of bases not matched to a gene: 3. The DNA for the CDR3 is TGTGCCAGCAGCGTAGACGGGGGGGAGACAGATACGCAGTATTTT. Protein product: CASSVDGGETDTQYF.

CDR3 sequence: CASIDVKEFTTEAFF. For the CDR3, the DNA is TGTGCCAGCATCGACGTCAAGGAGTTCACCACTGAAGCTTTCTTT. The chain links TRBV6-4 to TRBJ1-1; D gene ambiguous. V was pared by 7 bases and J by 4 bases, with 19 bases between. This CDR3 spans 15 amino acids. Looked up from germline, CDR1 is MRHNA and CDR2 is SNTAGT.